This T cell receptor (beta chain) was recovered during a study of blood T cell repertoires in COVID-19. About the research overall: The analysed material was cDNA or gDNA that came from T cells, B-cell-depleted T cells, or PBMCs.

The CDR3 has 12 residues. Trimming took off 8 bases at V and 6 bases at J, with 14 bases between the two ends. Germline lookup yields CDR1 SQVTM and CDR2 ANQGSEA. Under the authors' procedure: Estimation of nucleated cell counts was performed using reference gene primer amplification. Sequenced by immunoSEQ multiplex PCR; TCRdb stores in-frame clones only, minus some. V and J calls and clone size are given by that table; D and trimming were obtained from the DNA. The sample consists of approximately 140,000 clones, about 82% of them appearing once. This receptor was taken from a middle-aged woman with active or convalescent COVID-19. The source material was peripheral blood. V gene TRBV29-1 combines with J gene TRBJ2-1, with D uncertain. CDR3 sequence: CSSQTGTNEQFF. CDR3 in DNA: TGCAGCTCCCAGACTGGTACCAATGAGCAGTTCTTC.